This T cell receptor (beta chain) originates from a study of identical twins. MiXCR, run by TCRdb on the 5' RACE reads, gives a single entry per CDR3 protein. The sample shows around 490,000 distinct CDR3 sequences, 20% to 25% of them seen only once. Overall study results and limits: Monozygotic twin pairs showed more out-of-frame TCR alpha sharing than models estimated. One should note that invariant MAIT and iNKT cells could partly confound zero-insertion analyses.

This clonotype was detected a few times. Its antigen remains unidentified. This same sample was also part of a study on yellow fever vaccine responses in identical twins.

The clonotype comes from a woman between 18 and 30 years old in good health. The specimen sequenced was CD4+ T cells sorted from blood.

Here the CDR3 DNA reads TGCGCCAGCAGCCCAGGACAGGGATCGAACACCGGGGAGCTGTTTTTT. This sequence encodes CASSPGQGSNTGELFF. This chain uses TRBV4-1 with TRBJ2-2; 8 bases map to TRBD1. V dropped 4 bases and J dropped 0; count of bases not matched to a gene: 4. The CDR3 totals 16 residues. Germline values: CDR1 MGHRA, CDR2 YSYEKL.